Detailed here is one TCR beta chain. Germline-derived CDR1 and CDR2 are SNHLY and FYNNEI. The CDR3 length is 14 residues. The ends lost 6 bases at V and 3 bases at J; junction bases unmatched: 6. Measured with immunoSEQ multiplex PCR; TCRdb has only the in-frame clones, and not every one. The sample yields almost 90,000 clones, over 75% seen once. This record belongs to a study of control samples from healthy donors and cancer patients. The sample comprised blood. This chain joins TRBV2 and TRBJ2-3, with 7 bases fitting TRBD1. The TCR originated in a woman in her 40s in good health. The CDR3 here is CASRDRFGTDTQYF. Here the CDR3 DNA reads TGTGCCAGCAGGGACAGGTTTGGGACAGATACGCAGTATTTT.